Given below is one T cell receptor (beta chain) in context. Its antigen is not known. The CDR3 has 17 amino acids. Germline CDR1 and CDR2: LNHDA and SQIVND (reference sequence). V lost 5 bases, J lost 2 bases, and 13 bases stayed unmatched. This table comes from immunoSEQ multiplex PCR, and its TCRdb copy is limited to in-frame clones, with some not included. The sample holds 2 million to 2.5 million clones, around 95% seen once. This record comes from a study of shared clonotypes between healthy human individuals. Study-level information: A couple of female and a few male donors aged 18 to 49 were enrolled. General study results and limits: Tissues were not sampled, only blood, and their repertoires likely differ.

The gene calls are TRBV19 and TRBJ2-5, with 8 bases matching TRBD1. Sequenced: naive CD4+ T cells sorted from blood. The subset is: CD45RA+ positively selected. The receptor was derived from a man between 18 and 29 years old in good health. Here the CDR3 DNA reads TGTGCCAGTAGTTTTTACCGGGACAGGCGATCTCAAGAGACCCAGTACTTC. As protein: CASSFYRDRRSQETQYF.